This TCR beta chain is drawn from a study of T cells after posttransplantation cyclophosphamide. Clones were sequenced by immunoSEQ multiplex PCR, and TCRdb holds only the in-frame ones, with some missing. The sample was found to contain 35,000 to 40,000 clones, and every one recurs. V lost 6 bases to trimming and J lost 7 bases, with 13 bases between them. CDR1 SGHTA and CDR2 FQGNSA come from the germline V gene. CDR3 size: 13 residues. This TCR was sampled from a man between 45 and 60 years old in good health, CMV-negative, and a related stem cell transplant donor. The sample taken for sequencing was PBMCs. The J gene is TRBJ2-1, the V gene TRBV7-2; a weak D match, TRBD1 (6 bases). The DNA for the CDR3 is TGTGCCAGCAGTCCTGGACAGCCTAATGAGCAGTTCTTC. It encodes CASSPGQPNEQFF.